The 26 T cell receptor beta chains below come from one sample, sequenced in a study of T cells in Graves' hyperthyroidism and ophthalmopathy. RNA transcripts yielded amplified TCR beta CDR3 regions. A set of HTBI primers served as the primers for a first-round RT-PCR of the TCR CDR3. TCRdb re-called the multiplex PCR reads through MiXCR, storing one row per CDR3 protein. Of around 620,000 distinct CDR3 sequences in the sample, around 45% were seen once. The sequencing input was peripheral blood or thyroid tissue (not recorded which). The receptors here all came from an adult woman with Graves' disease, either hyperthyroidism or ophthalmopathy (not recorded which).

This clonotype was counted at least ten times. The rearrangement links TRBV10-3 to TRBJ2-2; D perhaps matches TRBD2 (5 bases). V lost 3 bases and J lost 4, with 12 bases in between. Germline-derived CDR1 and CDR2 are ENHRY and SYGVKD. This CDR3 comprises 15 residues. CDR3 sequence (DNA): TGTGCCATCAGTGATGCCTGGACTTCCACCGGGGAGCTGTTTTTT. This encodes CAISDAWTSTGELFF.

Notes on this clonotype: A much larger clone differs from this one at a single base, so this may be a read error. This chain joins TRBV2 and TRBJ2-7; D not certain. This CDR3 spans 15 amino acids. Germline-derived CDR1 and CDR2 are SNHLY and FYNNEI. The CDR3 DNA sequence: TGTGCCAGCAACCAACTCCGCATGGGCTTCTACGGGCAGTACTTC. Its protein is CASNQLRMGFYGQYF.

The table lists this clonotype with a few counts. The chain carries TRBV29-1 and TRBJ1-2, with D uncertain. This CDR3 is built from 13 residues. The V gene lost 4 bases and the J gene lost 4 bases, with 13 bases spanning the gap. Germline values: CDR1 SQVTM, CDR2 ANQGSEA. CDR3 DNA: TGCAGCGTTGTTCGCGATGGTGGCTATGGCTACACCTTC. This gives the protein CSVVRDGGYGYTF.

The chain is built from TRBV10-3 and TRBJ2-2; no firm D call. Per germline, CDR1 ENHRY and CDR2 SYGVKD. Trimming stripped 3 bases from V and 2 bases from J, with 4 bases between. CDR3 length: 13 amino acids. The CDR3 DNA is TGTGCCATCAGTGACAGTAACACCGGGGAGCTGTTTTTT. Translation: CAISDSNTGELFF.

This clonotype was seen many times. The gene calls are TRBV24-1 and TRBJ1-1; tentatively, D is TRBD1 (6 bases). Germline V lookup: CDR1 KGHDR, CDR2 SFDVKD. The CDR3 length is 19 residues. V lost 10 bases and J lost 1, with 30 bases in between. The CDR3 region is CATRAVWVKRKTGNTEAFF. CDR3 coding DNA: TGTGCCACGCGAGCCGTTTGGGTTAAGCGAAAGACAGGGAACACTGAAGCTTTCTTT.

Comments on this clonotype: Being one base from a much bigger clone, this may be a read error. The chain combines TRBV7-9 with TRBJ1-1; D unresolved. This CDR3 is built from 8 residues. CDR1 and CDR2 from the germline V gene are SEHNR and FQNEAQ (reference sequence). CDR3 protein: CASTQAFF. CDR3 sequence (DNA): TGTGCCAGCACTCAAGCTTTCTTT. Filled out from reference TRBV7-9 and TRBJ1-1, the complete variable domain reads DTGVSQNPRHKITKRGQNVTFRCDPISEHNRLYWYRQTLGQGPEFLTYFQNEAQLEKSRLLSDRFSAERPKGSFSTLEIQRTEQGDSAMYLCASTQAFFGQGTRLTVV.

This clonotype was seen many times. At one end, the junction sequence differs from germline, possibly due to a read error. This chain joins TRBV10-3 and TRBJ1-1; D is uncertain. The CDR3 spans 12 residues. Germline V CDR1 and CDR2: ENHRY, SYGVKD. The CDR3 DNA follows: TGTGCCATCAGTGAGTCGGCACTGAATACGCTCTTT. Translating it yields CAISESALNTLF.

To note about this clonotype: The junction shows a germline mismatch at one end, possibly a read error. The chain carries TRBV27 and TRBJ1-1; 8 bases align to TRBD1. The CDR3 is 15 residues long. Germline CDR1 and CDR2: MNHEY and SMNVEV (reference sequence). CDR3 residues: CASGLLDRGGTEAFF. The CDR3 nucleotides are TGTGCCAGCGGTTTACTCGACAGGGGAGGCACTGAAGCTTTCTTT.

Many counts were recorded for this clonotype. This chain links TRBV2 with TRBJ1-5, with 9 bases matching TRBD1. With 3 bases clipped from V and 3 bases from J, the junction kept 6 bases outside the gene matches. The germline V gene encodes CDR1 SNHLY and CDR2 FYNNEI. CDR3 size: 16 residues. CDR3 coding DNA: TGTGCCAGCAGTGAGAGACAGGGGGATGACAATCAGCCCCAGCATTTT. This translates into CASSERQGDDNQPQHF. The variable domain in full, with the rest retrieved from reference TRBV2 and TRBJ1-5, is EPEVTQTPSHQVTQMGQEVILRCVPISNHLYFYWYRQILGQKVEFLVSFYNNEISEKSEIFDDQFSVERPDGSNFTLKIRSTKLEDSAMYFCASSERQGDDNQPQHFGDGTRLSIL.

This clonotype was seen many times. The CDR3 spells CASSLDTLYGYTF. DNA of the CDR3: TGCGCCAGCAGCCTGGACACTCTCTATGGCTACACCTTC. The J gene is TRBJ1-2, the V gene TRBV5-1; D may be TRBD1 (5 bases). The CDR3 length is 13 residues. Germline CDR1 is SGHRS and CDR2 is YFSETQ. V lost 4 bases and J 4 bases, leaving 11 bases between the germline ends.

The chain combines TRBV9 with TRBJ2-2, with D hard to call. The V end was cut by 4 bases, the J end by 7 bases, with 11 bases between. CDR3 length: 13 amino acids. CDR1 is SGDLS and CDR2 is YYNGEE in the germline V gene. CDR3 DNA sequence: TGTGCCAGCAGCCTATCTCAGGTCGGGGAGCTGTTTTTT. This codes for CASSLSQVGELFF.

This clonotype was seen many times. The J gene is TRBJ2-7, the V gene TRBV6-1; 7 bases line up with TRBD2. CDR3 length: 14 residues. Trimming cost V 3 bases and J 6 bases; bases outside gene matches: 8. Per the germline V gene, CDR1 is MNHNS and CDR2 is SASEGT. The CDR3 region is CASSEWEGLLEQYF. CDR3 DNA sequence: TGTGCCAGCAGTGAGTGGGAGGGCCTCCTCGAGCAGTACTTC.

As regards this clonotype: In this CDR3 the conserved last residue, phenylalanine or tryptophan, is missing, so a read error is likely. The DNA is omitted, as the CDR3 cannot be located on it reliably, and the CDR3 follows TCRdb's listing. V gene TRBV9 combines with J gene TRBJ1-1; the table's D call, TRBD1, has no DNA check behind it. CDR1 SGDLS and CDR2 YYNGEE come from the germline V gene. Termini included, the CDR3 measures 11 amino acids. CDR3 loop: CASSGDTKLSY.

This clonotype was detected many times. The chain uses TRBV7-2 and TRBJ1-6; possibly TRBD1 for D (5 bases). The CDR3 is 16 residues long. CDR1 and CDR2 from the germline V gene are SGHTA and FQGNSA. Trimming removed 4 bases from V and 7 bases from J, with 17 bases in between. CDR3 in DNA: TGTGCCAGCAGCTCCCTACACGGGGACGGAAATTCACCCCTCCACTTT. As protein: CASSSLHGDGNSPLHF.

V and J are TRBV20-1 and TRBJ1-3; the D is unclear. The V and J ends lost 1 base and 0 bases respectively, with 22 bases between them. The CDR3 covers 19 residues. Germline V gene lookup returns CDR1 DFQATT and CDR2 SNEGSKA (reference sequence). CDR3 nucleotides: TGCAGTGCTAGAGGACGGGTCGGGGAAGGCACCCGCTCTGGAAACACCATATATTTT. Its translation: CSARGRVGEGTRSGNTIYF.

This chain uses TRBV6-5 with TRBJ1-1; 11 bases match TRBD1. Germline assignment: CDR1 MNHEY and CDR2 SVGAGI. This CDR3 contains 14 residues. Germline trimming cut 6 bases from V and 4 bases from J; bases unmatched to any gene: 4. The CDR3 coding sequence is TGTGCCAGCAGGGGGACAGGGGGTTTCACTGAAGCTTTCTTT. Translating it yields CASRGTGGFTEAFF.

The V and J genes are TRBV19 and TRBJ2-6; 8 bases match TRBD1. J lost 2 bases, V lost 3 bases, and 6 bases had no gene match. Germline values: CDR1 LNHDA, CDR2 SQIVND (reference sequence). CDR3 length equals 17 residues. As DNA, the CDR3 is TGTGCCAGTAGTATCCAACAGGGGGACACTGGGGCCAACGTCCTGACTTTC. Translated, it gives CASSIQQGDTGANVLTF.

V usage is TRBV28 and J usage is TRBJ2-1; D is unresolved. The V end was cut by 6 bases, the J end by 1 base, with 13 bases between. CDR3 length: 15 residues. The germline CDR1 and CDR2 sequences are MDHEN and SYDVKM. CDR3 sequence: CASSYPGRSYNEQFF. The CDR3 DNA sequence: TGTGCCAGCAGCTACCCAGGACGGTCCTACAATGAGCAGTTCTTC.

This chain connects TRBV12-3 or TRBV12-4 to TRBJ1-1; TRBD1 is a possible D gene (6 bases). The CDR3 contains 13 residues. Deletions cut 5 bases from V and 6 bases from J, with 13 bases between. The CDR3 region is CASSLTGGSEAFF. The CDR3 DNA reads as TGTGCCAGCAGTCTCACGGGGGGCTCTGAAGCTTTCTTT.

The chain employs TRBV4-3 and TRBJ2-2, with D perhaps being TRBD1 or TRBD2 (5 bases each). V lost 0 bases, J lost 6 bases, and 8 bases lay in between. Per the germline V gene, CDR1 is LGHNA and CDR2 is YSLEER. The CDR3 totals 14 residues. CDR3: CASSQDSGPGELFF. The CDR3 DNA sequence: TGCGCCAGCAGCCAAGATTCGGGACCCGGGGAGCTGTTTTTT.

This clonotype has a count of ten or more. V usage is TRBV2 and J usage is TRBJ2-5, with D uncertain. V lost 4 bases to trimming and J lost 4 bases, with 7 bases between them. Germline values: CDR1 SNHLY, CDR2 FYNNEI. This CDR3 contains 12 residues. The CDR3 here is CASSVWGETQYF. The CDR3, as DNA: TGTGCCAGCAGTGTGTGGGGAGAGACCCAGTACTTC.

The sample holds a few counts of this clonotype. The chain employs TRBV29-1 and TRBJ2-5, with D uncertain. Trimming shortened V by 4 bases and J by 5 bases, and 11 bases separated the two germline ends. Germline V lookup: CDR1 SQVTM, CDR2 ANQGSEA. This CDR3 region has 12 residues. The CDR3 here is CSVVLVIETQYF. The DNA of the CDR3 is TGCAGCGTTGTTCTGGTCATCGAGACCCAGTACTTC.

CDR3 DNA sequence: TGTGCCAGCAGACCCAACGACCCTGTTGATGAGGAACTGTTTTTT. Residues: CASRPNDPVDEELFF. The chain couples TRBV7-9 to TRBJ1-4; no clear D. The ends were cut back, 6 bases at V and 12 bases at J, with 23 bases in the middle. Germline lookup yields CDR1 SEHNR and CDR2 FQNEAQ (reference sequence). CDR3 length: 15 residues.

This clonotype was seen ten or more times. The chain joins TRBV29-1 to TRBJ2-7, with D unclear. This CDR3 has 13 residues. Trimming shortened V by 5 bases and J by 2 bases, and 13 bases separated the two germline ends. Looked up from germline, CDR1 is SQVTM and CDR2 is ANQGSEA. The DNA for the CDR3 is TGCAGCGTTTCGTTAGGTCCTACCTACGAGCAGTACTTC. The encoded protein is CSVSLGPTYEQYF.

This chain joins TRBV2 and TRBJ2-1; D not certain. This CDR3 region has 13 residues. CDR1 and CDR2 from the germline V gene are SNHLY and FYNNEI. Deletions cut 6 bases from V and 4 bases from J, with 10 bases between. The CDR3 region is CASSLWVYNEQFF. The CDR3, as DNA: TGTGCCAGCAGCCTGTGGGTTTACAATGAGCAGTTCTTC. Complete variable domain (other parts from reference TRBV2 and TRBJ2-1): EPEVTQTPSHQVTQMGQEVILRCVPISNHLYFYWYRQILGQKVEFLVSFYNNEISEKSEIFDDQFSVERPDGSNFTLKIRSTKLEDSAMYFCASSLWVYNEQFFGPGTRLTVL.

This clonotype appeared a few times. The V call is TRBV4-1, the J call TRBJ2-7; no clear D gene. The CDR3 has 18 amino acids. Germline V gives CDR1 MGHRA, CDR2 YSYEKL. V was clipped by 2 bases and J by 2 bases, with 22 bases between them. The CDR3 protein is CASSQHFFPVGPTYEQYF. In DNA, the CDR3 is TGCGCCAGCAGCCAACATTTTTTTCCGGTGGGCCCGACCTACGAGCAGTACTTC.